The sequence of this TCR beta chain was determined in a study of OX40 agonist ivuxolimab in advanced cancers. Whole-study context: Treatment received earlier with anti-PD-1, anti-PD-L1 or anti-CTLA-4 agents was allowed, and under 50% had some.

CDR3 length equals 18 residues. V was cut by 5 bases and J by 0 bases, with 20 bases left in between. Germline V lookup: CDR1 MDHEN, CDR2 SYDVKM. This clone was seen a single time. The repertoire was sequenced with immunoSEQ multiplex PCR; TCRdb's copy has only in-frame clones and lacks some. The sample carries 60,000 to 95,000 clones, 90% recorded once. The chain uses TRBV28 and TRBJ1-5; a possible D gene is TRBD1 (5 bases). The TCR originated in an adult with an advanced solid tumor such as melanoma, head and neck, liver or kidney cancer. The sequences come from CD4+ or CD8+ T cells sorted from blood, collected in a trial of the OX40 agonist ivuxolimab. The CDR3 bases are TGTGCCAGCAGTACCGGGGGTGGAGGAATTTATAGCAATCAGCCCCAGCATTTT. It encodes CASSTGGGGIYSNQPQHF.